The T cell receptor (beta chain) described here comes from a study of blood T cell repertoires in COVID-19. Study-level background: Sites in the United States, Italy and Spain provided acute and convalescent COVID-19 samples.

This table comes from immunoSEQ multiplex PCR, and its TCRdb copy is limited to in-frame clones, with some not included. Of around 150,000 clones in the sample, 87% were seen once. There are a few counts of this clone. J was trimmed by 7 bases and V by 5 bases; bases with no gene match: 6. Germline V gene data show CDR1 as LNHDA and CDR2 as SQIVND (reference sequence). This CDR3 spans 14 amino acids. This chain joins TRBV19 and TRBJ1-5; 9 bases map to TRBD1. The sequence came from a woman between 65 and 79 years old with COVID-19, enrolled during active disease. The sequencing input was peripheral blood. CDR3 DNA: TGTGCCAGTAGTGTCCCGGGACAGGGCCAGCCCCAGCATTTT. Protein sequence: CASSVPGQGQPQHF.